A single sample is the source of the 25 T cell receptor beta chains below, sequenced in a study of blood T cells in healthy people across ages. It was with a sample-barcoded 5' primer and a J-beta primer mix that a second PCR of about 7 to 12 cycles was run. TCRdb used MiXCR to reprocess the 5' RACE reads, holding one entry per CDR3 protein. The sample shows 1.5 million to 1.9 million distinct CDR3 sequences, roughly 43% of them seen only once. Sample: blood. The origin of the receptors is a woman between 18 and 29 years old in good health.

In its sample, this clonotype was seen a few times. The rearrangement uses TRBV20-1 and TRBJ2-5; 9 nucleotides align to TRBD2. Germline CDR1 and CDR2: DFQATT and SNEGSKA (reference sequence). This CDR3 has 17 amino acids. Trimming removed 0 bases from V and 4 bases from J; junction bases left unmatched: 12. The CDR3 DNA reads TGCAGTGCTAGAGATCCGGCGGGAGGGCCTATATTAGAGACCCAGTACTTC. It codes for CSARDPAGGPILETQYF.

In its sample, this clonotype was seen a few times. The chain is built from TRBV5-1 and TRBJ1-2, with 9 bases lining up with TRBD1. CDR1 is SGHRS, CDR2 YFSETQ, per germline. Trimming removed 0 bases from V and 6 bases from J; junction bases left unmatched: 9. The CDR3 is 16 residues long. The CDR3 coding sequence is TGCGCCAGCAGCTTGGAAACCGGGACAGGGTCTAATGGCTACACCTTC. This codes for CASSLETGTGSNGYTF.

The chain is built from TRBV20-1 and TRBJ2-1; 12 bases map to TRBD2. The CDR3 covers 14 residues. Germline CDR1 reads DFQATT; CDR2 reads SNEGSKA (reference sequence). The CDR3 protein is CTAKGLAGNNEQFF. The CDR3 DNA is TGCACCGCAAAGGGACTAGCGGGTAACAATGAGCAGTTCTTC.

The chain joins TRBV15 to TRBJ2-7; D not certain. This CDR3 has 11 amino acids. Germline V lookup: CDR1 LNHNV, CDR2 YYDKDF (reference sequence). Trimming shortened V by 4 bases and J by 9 bases, and 10 bases separated the two germline ends. In nucleotides, the CDR3 is TGTGCCACCAGCACCAACGGCCGGCAGTACTTC. Translating it yields CATSTNGRQYF.

The CDR3 region is CSARGGARAEAFF. The CDR3 DNA reads TGCAGTGCTAGAGGGGGCGCGAGGGCTGAAGCTTTCTTT. J is TRBJ1-1 and V is TRBV20-1, with D possibly matching TRBD1 (5 bases). The CDR3 contains 13 residues. The germline gives CDR1 DFQATT, CDR2 SNEGSKA (reference sequence). The V end was cut by 1 base, the J end by 6 bases, with 12 bases between.

The J gene is TRBJ2-7, the V gene TRBV27; 9 bases fit TRBD1. The germline V gene encodes CDR1 MNHEY and CDR2 SMNVEV (reference sequence). Unmatched junction bases numbered 13, after V lost 6 bases and J lost 4 bases. The CDR3 is 16 residues long. CDR3 in DNA: TGTGCCAGCAGCCTTCTCGGGACAGGGCAGTTTTACGAGCAGTACTTC. It codes for CASSLLGTGQFYEQYF.

The chain combines TRBV3-1 with TRBJ2-7; 10 positions match TRBD2. The germline CDR1 and CDR2 sequences are LGHDT and YNNKEL (reference sequence). The J segment lost 8 bases and the V segment lost 1 base, leaving 8 bases of the junction unmatched. The CDR3 is made up of 15 amino acids. The CDR3 coding sequence is TGTGCCAGCAGCCAAGGAACTAGCGGGACCGGAAAGCAGTACTTC. It translates to CASSQGTSGTGKQYF.

This clonotype has only a few counts. This chain uses TRBV6-6 with TRBJ2-5; no reliable D call. The J call may be faulty, since TRBJ2-7 better matches the DNA end. This CDR3 is 13 amino acids long. The V gene's germline CDR1 is MNHNY and CDR2 SVGAGI (reference sequence). CDR3 DNA: TGTGCCAGCAGTCCCGGCGGCCAGTTCGAGCAGTACTTC. Residues: CASSPGGQFEQYF.

The J gene is TRBJ1-3, the V gene TRBV4-3; D gene ambiguous. V lost 0 bases and J lost 0, with 6 bases in between. Per germline, CDR1 LGHNA and CDR2 YSLEER. The CDR3 covers 15 residues. The CDR3 region is CASSQEMASGNTIYF. The CDR3 DNA reads as TGCGCCAGCAGCCAAGAGATGGCCTCTGGAAACACCATATATTTT.

The chain uses TRBV5-1 and TRBJ2-3; the match to TRBD1 covers 8 bases. Germline CDR1 reads SGHRS; CDR2 reads YFSETQ. V trimming: 5 bases; J trimming: 6 bases; junction bases outside the gene matches: 8. This CDR3 is built from 14 residues. This CDR3 reads CASSGQGAADTQYF. The CDR3 region has the DNA TGCGCCAGCAGTGGGCAGGGGGCAGCTGATACGCAGTATTTT.

This clonotype has a handful of counts. The chain is built from TRBV10-3 and TRBJ2-5; maybe TRBD1 (6 bases). This CDR3 is 13 amino acids long. Germline CDR1 and CDR2: ENHRY and SYGVKD. Trimming cost V 10 bases and J 0 bases, with 12 bases left between them. CDR3 region: CASTRDNQETQYF. The CDR3 nucleotides are TGTGCCAGCACCCGGGACAACCAAGAGACCCAGTACTTC.

Only a few counts were recorded for this clonotype. This sequence joins TRBV7-2 and TRBJ2-4; 9 nucleotides align to TRBD2. The J call may be faulty, since TRBJ2-5 better matches the DNA end. The CDR3 has 15 residues. Germline V gives CDR1 SGHTA, CDR2 FQGNSA. For the CDR3, the DNA is TGTGCCAGCAGCCTAGGGGCTAGCGGGATAAAGACCCAGTACTTC. Translating gives CASSLGASGIKTQYF.

The chain employs TRBV12-5 and TRBJ2-1, with D tentatively TRBD2 (5 bases). This CDR3 contains 16 residues. With 1 base removed from V and 4 bases from J, the gap between germline ends came to 14 bases. Germline assignment: CDR1 LGHNT and CDR2 FRNRAP. The chain's CDR3 is CASGLATRGVYNEQFF. The CDR3, as DNA: TGTGCTAGTGGTTTGGCAACCCGGGGTGTTTACAATGAGCAGTTCTTC.

The chain recombines TRBV6-6 with TRBJ2-3; 8 nucleotides match TRBD1. With 2 bases clipped from V and 3 bases from J, the junction kept 4 bases outside the gene matches. The CDR3 spans 15 residues. CDR1 and CDR2 (germline): MNHNY, SVGAGI (reference sequence). The CDR3 DNA sequence: TGTGCCAGCAGTTACGGGCGGACAGGGACAGATACGCAGTATTTT. As protein: CASSYGRTGTDTQYF.

This clonotype occurred once. The CDR3 DNA is TGTGCCAGCACCTTGGGACAGTTCGCTGGCAATGAGCAGTACTTC. Its protein product is CASTLGQFAGNEQYF. J is TRBJ2-7 and V is TRBV7-9; 7 nucleotides align to TRBD1. Germline V CDR1 and CDR2: SEHNR, FQNEAQ (reference sequence). The CDR3 is made up of 15 amino acids. The V gene end was trimmed by 7 bases and the J gene end by 7 bases; junction bases not matched to a gene: 16.

V usage is TRBV5-1 and J usage is TRBJ1-3; D is undetermined. The CDR3 has 15 amino acids. The V end was cut by 7 bases, the J end by 0 bases, with 14 bases between. The germline V gene encodes CDR1 SGHRS and CDR2 YFSETQ. The CDR3 DNA reads as TGCGCCAGCCGACCGAGGTCTAACTCTGGAAACACCATATATTTT. As protein: CASRPRSNSGNTIYF.

The chain links TRBV20-1 to TRBJ2-1; no firm D call. V was trimmed by 1 base and J by 6 bases, leaving 7 bases between them. The germline V gene encodes CDR1 DFQATT and CDR2 SNEGSKA (reference sequence). The CDR3 is 12 residues long. CDR3: CSARVQINEQFF. The CDR3 bases are TGCAGTGCTAGAGTTCAAATCAATGAGCAGTTCTTC.

V gene TRBV7-3 combines with J gene TRBJ2-5; 8 bases are shared with TRBD2. V was pared by 3 bases and J by 11 bases, with 14 bases of the junction left unmatched. The CDR3 length is 15 residues. Germline-derived CDR1 and CDR2 are SGHTA and FQGTGA. The CDR3 coding sequence is TGTGCCAGCAGCTTTTACGGGAGGGACCACAATGAGCAGTACTTC. Translating gives CASSFYGRDHNEQYF.

This clonotype has more than one count but fewer than ten. The chain has TRBV12-3 or TRBV12-4 and TRBJ2-1, with TRBD2 matching 13 bases. The CDR3 length is 18 residues. V trimming: 8 bases; J trimming: 3 bases; junction bases outside the gene matches: 13. CDR3: CASFTGDGTSGVYNEQFF. The CDR3 DNA sequence: TGTGCCAGCTTCACGGGGGACGGGACTAGCGGGGTCTACAATGAGCAGTTCTTC.

This clonotype was counted a few times. The junction differs from germline at one of its ends, possibly a read error. The chain recombines TRBV4-1 with TRBJ1-1, with 9 bases matching TRBD1. The CDR3 length is 15 residues. Germline CDR1 is MGHRA and CDR2 is YSYEKL. The CDR3 loop reads CASSQIHPTGGLAFF. CDR3 coding DNA: TGCGCCAGTAGCCAAATTCATCCGACAGGGGGTTTGGCTTTCTTT.

Details on this clonotype: A much larger clone differs by one base, so this may be a read error. This chain uses TRBV10-3 with TRBJ2-1; tentatively, D is TRBD2 (5 bases). Looked up from germline, CDR1 is ENHRY and CDR2 is SYGVKD. Trimming pared 0 bases from V and 9 bases from J, leaving 18 bases between. CDR3 length: 16 amino acids. The CDR3, as DNA: TGTGCCATCAGTGAGTCGATTAGCCCTAGCCACAGTGAGCAGTTCTTC. Its protein product is CAISESISPSHSEQFF.

The table lists this clonotype with a few counts. V usage is TRBV12-3 or TRBV12-4 and J usage is TRBJ1-4; D unclear. The CDR3 consists of 16 residues. V was clipped by 2 bases and J by 4 bases, with 14 bases between them. The CDR3, as DNA: TGTGCCAGCAGTTTACGTAGGGTTCGGGGTAATGAAAAACTGTTTTTT. Residues: CASSLRRVRGNEKLFF.

This sequence joins TRBV6-6 and TRBJ2-1; D is possibly TRBD2 (5 bases). The CDR3 is 12 amino acids. V was trimmed by 11 bases and J by 10 bases, leaving 18 bases between them. Germline loops: CDR1 MNHNY, CDR2 SVGAGI (reference sequence). Here the CDR3 DNA reads TGTGCCGCAACGGAACTTACGGGGGAGCAGTTCTTC. It codes for CAATELTGEQFF.

The chain couples TRBV7-3 to TRBJ2-5, with 9 bases identical to TRBD2. The CDR3 covers 15 residues. Germline-derived CDR1 and CDR2 are SGHTA and FQGTGA. V lost 2 bases, J lost 11 bases, and 12 bases stayed unmatched. In nucleotides, the CDR3 is TGTGCCAGCAGCTTAGCGCTAGCGGGATTGAATGAGCAGTACTTC. This gives the protein CASSLALAGLNEQYF. The variable domain in full, with the rest retrieved from reference TRBV7-3 and TRBJ2-5, is GAGVSQTPSNKVTEKGKYVELRCDPISGHTALYWYRQSLGQGPEFLIYFQGTGAADDSGLPNDRFFAVRPEGSVSTLKIQRTERGDSAVYLCASSLALAGLNEQYFGPGTRLLVL.

Of note for this clonotype: At one of its ends the junction is not consistent with the germline gene, which may arise from a read error. The chain couples TRBV27 to TRBJ1-2, with D possibly matching TRBD1 (6 bases). Germline V gene data show CDR1 as MNHEY and CDR2 as SMNVEV (reference sequence). This CDR3 has 14 residues. This CDR3 is CASSPRGVNYGHTF. The CDR3 DNA reads TGTGCCAGCAGTCCCAGGGGAGTTAACTATGGCCACACCTTC.